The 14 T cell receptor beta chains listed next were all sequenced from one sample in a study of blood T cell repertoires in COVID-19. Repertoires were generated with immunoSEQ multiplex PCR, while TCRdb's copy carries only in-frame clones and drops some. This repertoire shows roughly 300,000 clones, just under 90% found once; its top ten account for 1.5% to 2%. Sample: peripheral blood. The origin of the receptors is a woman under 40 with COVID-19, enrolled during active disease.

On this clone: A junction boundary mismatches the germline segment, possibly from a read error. The CDR3 region is CASSLAQALSF. The CDR3 region has the DNA TGTGCCAGCAGCTTAGCACAGGCGCTTTCGTTC. The chain recombines TRBV7-2 with TRBJ1-2, with D possibly matching TRBD1 (5 bases). Germline CDR1 is SGHTA and CDR2 is FQGNSA. This CDR3 region has 11 residues.

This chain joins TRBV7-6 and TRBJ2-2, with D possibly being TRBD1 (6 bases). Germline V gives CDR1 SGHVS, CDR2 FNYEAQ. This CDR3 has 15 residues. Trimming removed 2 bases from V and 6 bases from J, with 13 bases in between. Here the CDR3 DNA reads TGTGCCAGCAGCTTACGGCAACAGGGTGCCGGGGAGCTGTTTTTT. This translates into CASSLRQQGAGELFF.

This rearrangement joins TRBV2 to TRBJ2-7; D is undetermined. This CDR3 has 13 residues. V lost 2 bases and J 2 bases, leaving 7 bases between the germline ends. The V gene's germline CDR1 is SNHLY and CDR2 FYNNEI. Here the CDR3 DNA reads TGTGCCAGCAGTGAACAGAAAACCTACGAGCAGTACTTC. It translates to CASSEQKTYEQYF.

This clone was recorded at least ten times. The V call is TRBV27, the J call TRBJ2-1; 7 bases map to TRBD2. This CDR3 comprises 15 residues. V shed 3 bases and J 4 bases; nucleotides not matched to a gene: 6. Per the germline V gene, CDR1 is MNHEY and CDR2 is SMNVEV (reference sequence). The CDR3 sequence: CASSFRAGNYNEQFF. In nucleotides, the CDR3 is TGTGCCAGCAGTTTTCGAGCGGGGAATTACAATGAGCAGTTCTTC.

The CDR3 region is CASSLSPLSDTEAFF. CDR3 DNA sequence: TGTGCCAGCAGTTTATCCCCTCTTTCGGACACTGAAGCTTTCTTT. The V gene is TRBV27, the J gene TRBJ1-1; D remains ambiguous. CDR3 length: 15 residues. The V gene lost 0 bases and the J gene lost 3 bases, with 11 bases spanning the gap. In germline, CDR1 is MNHEY, CDR2 SMNVEV (reference sequence).

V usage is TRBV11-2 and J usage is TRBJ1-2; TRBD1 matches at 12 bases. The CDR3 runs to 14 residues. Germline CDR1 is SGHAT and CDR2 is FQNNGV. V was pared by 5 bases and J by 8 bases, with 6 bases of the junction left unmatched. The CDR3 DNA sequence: TGTGCCAGCAGCCTGGGACAGGGGGCGAAAGGCTACACCTTC. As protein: CASSLGQGAKGYTF.

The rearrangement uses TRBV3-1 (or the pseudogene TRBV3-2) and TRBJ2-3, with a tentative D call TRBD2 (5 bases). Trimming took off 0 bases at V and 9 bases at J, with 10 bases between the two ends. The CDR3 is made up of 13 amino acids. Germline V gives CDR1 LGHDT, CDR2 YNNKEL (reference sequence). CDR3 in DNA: TGTGCCAGCAGCCAAGATTTCGGCGGGACGCAGTATTTT. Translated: CASSQDFGGTQYF.

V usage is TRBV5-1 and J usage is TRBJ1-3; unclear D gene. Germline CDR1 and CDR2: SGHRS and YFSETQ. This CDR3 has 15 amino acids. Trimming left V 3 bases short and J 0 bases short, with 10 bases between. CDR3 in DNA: TGCGCCAGCAGCTCAGACGGGAGCTCTGGAAACACCATATATTTT. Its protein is CASSSDGSSGNTIYF.

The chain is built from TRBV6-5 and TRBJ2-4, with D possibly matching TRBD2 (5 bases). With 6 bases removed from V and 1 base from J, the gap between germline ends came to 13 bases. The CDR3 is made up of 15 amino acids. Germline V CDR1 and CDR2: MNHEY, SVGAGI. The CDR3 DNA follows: TGTGCCAGCAGCCCGGACGGGGAGGCCAAAAACATTCAGTACTTC. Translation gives CASSPDGEAKNIQYF.

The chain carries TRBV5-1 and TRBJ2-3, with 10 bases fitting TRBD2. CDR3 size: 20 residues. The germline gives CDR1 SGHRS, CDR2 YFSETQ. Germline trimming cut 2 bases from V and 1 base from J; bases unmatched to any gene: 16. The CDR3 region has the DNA TGCGCCAGCAGCTTAATTTCTCCAGGTAGCGGGGGGTCTCGCACAGATACGCAGTATTTT. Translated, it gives CASSLISPGSGGSRTDTQYF.

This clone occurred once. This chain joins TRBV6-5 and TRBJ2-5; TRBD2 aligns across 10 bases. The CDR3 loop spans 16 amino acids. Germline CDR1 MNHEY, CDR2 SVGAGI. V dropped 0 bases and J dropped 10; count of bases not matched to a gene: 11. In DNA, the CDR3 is TGTGCCAGCAGTTACTCGATAGGACTAGCGGTCCAGAGCCAGTACTTC. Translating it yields CASSYSIGLAVQSQYF.

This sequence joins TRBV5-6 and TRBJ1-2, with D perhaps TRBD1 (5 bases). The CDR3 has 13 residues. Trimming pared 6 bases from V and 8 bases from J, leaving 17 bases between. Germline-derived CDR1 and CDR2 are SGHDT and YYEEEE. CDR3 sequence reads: CASTRGRVWGYTF. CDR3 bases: TGTGCCAGCACCCGCGGCAGGGTCTGGGGCTACACCTTC.

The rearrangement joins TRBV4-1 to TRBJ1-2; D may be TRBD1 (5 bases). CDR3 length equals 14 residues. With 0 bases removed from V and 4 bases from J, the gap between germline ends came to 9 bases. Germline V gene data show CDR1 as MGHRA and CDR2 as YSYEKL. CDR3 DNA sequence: TGCGCCAGCAGCCAAGATACCAGGGCCTATGGCTACACCTTC. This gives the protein CASSQDTRAYGYTF.

The CDR3 DNA follows: TGTGCCAGCAGCCCCTCCGGGACAATAGCTAACTATGGCTACACCTTC. It yields the protein CASSPSGTIANYGYTF. This chain uses TRBV7-9 with TRBJ1-2, with D perhaps matching TRBD1 (6 bases). CDR3 length: 16 amino acids. Trimming stripped 5 bases from V and 0 bases from J, with 16 bases between. Looked up from germline, CDR1 is SEHNR and CDR2 is FQNEAQ (reference sequence).